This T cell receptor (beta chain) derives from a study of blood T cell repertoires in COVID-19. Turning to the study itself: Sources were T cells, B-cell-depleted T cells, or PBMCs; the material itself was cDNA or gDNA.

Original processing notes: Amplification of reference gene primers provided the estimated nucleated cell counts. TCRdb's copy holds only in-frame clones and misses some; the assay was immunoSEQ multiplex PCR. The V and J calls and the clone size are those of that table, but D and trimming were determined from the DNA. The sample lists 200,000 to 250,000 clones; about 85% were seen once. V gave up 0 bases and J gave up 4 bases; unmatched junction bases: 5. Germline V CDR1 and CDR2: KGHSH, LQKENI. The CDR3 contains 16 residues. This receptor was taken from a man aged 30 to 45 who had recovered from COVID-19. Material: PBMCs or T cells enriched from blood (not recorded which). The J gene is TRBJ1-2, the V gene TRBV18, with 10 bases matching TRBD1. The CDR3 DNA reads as TGTGCCAGCTCACCACCGTCGACAGGGGGCGCCTATGGCTACACCTTC. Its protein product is CASSPPSTGGAYGYTF.